The next 5 T cell receptor beta chains were all read from a single sample in a study of blood T cell repertoires in COVID-19. Libraries were prepared by immunoSEQ multiplex PCR; TCRdb keeps only in-frame clonotypes and omits some of them. This table has under 250,000 clones, about 86% appearing once. The sequencing sample was made of peripheral blood. Source of these receptors: a woman in her 30s who had recovered from COVID-19.

The V and J genes are TRBV7-3 and TRBJ1-1; D is perhaps TRBD1 (6 bases). Between the trimmed V and J ends, which lost 4 bases and 0 bases, there was a span of 15 bases. Germline CDR1 and CDR2: SGHTA and FQGTGA. This CDR3 comprises 16 residues. Here the CDR3 reads CASSSRGGQVNTEAFF. The CDR3 nucleotides are TGTGCCAGCAGCTCCAGGGGAGGGCAGGTGAACACTGAAGCTTTCTTT.

This clone was recorded once. The chain carries TRBV28 and TRBJ1-2, with 7 positions matching TRBD1. The junction had 2 bases not matched to a gene; V was cut back by 3 bases and J by 1 base. The CDR3 consists of 14 residues. Germline V gene sequence: CDR1 MDHEN, CDR2 SYDVKM. The CDR3 DNA follows: TGTGCCAGCAGTTTGGACAGGATTAACTATGGCTACACCTTC. Amino acid sequence: CASSLDRINYGYTF.

V and J are TRBV27 and TRBJ2-7; 7 positions agree with TRBD2. V lost 5 bases to trimming and J lost 3 bases; unmatched junction nucleotides: 7. Germline CDR1 is MNHEY and CDR2 is SMNVEV (reference sequence). The CDR3 loop spans 14 amino acids. This CDR3 reads CASSPGLPNYEQYF. The CDR3 DNA is TGTGCCAGCAGTCCGGGACTACCGAACTACGAGCAGTACTTC.

The chain links TRBV28 to TRBJ1-4; the D gene is possibly TRBD1 (6 bases). The ends were cut back, 5 bases at V and 3 bases at J, with 16 bases in the middle. The length of the CDR3 is 16 residues. CDR1 and CDR2 from the germline V gene are MDHEN and SYDVKM. CDR3 coding DNA: TGTGCCAGCAGTCCCGGCCCTGGGGGCGCTAATGAAAAACTGTTTTTT. This sequence encodes CASSPGPGGANEKLFF.

The chain joins TRBV9 to TRBJ2-4; no clear D. CDR3 size: 13 residues. Trimming pared 3 bases from V and 3 bases from J, leaving 7 bases between. Per the germline V gene, CDR1 is SGDLS and CDR2 is YYNGEE. CDR3 protein: CASSEENKNIQYF. The CDR3 DNA is TGTGCCAGCAGCGAAGAGAACAAAAACATTCAGTACTTC.